The source of this T cell receptor beta chain is a study of blood T cell repertoires in COVID-19. Assay: immunoSEQ multiplex PCR; the TCRdb copy retains only in-frame clones and omits some. The repertoire includes around 100,000 clones, approximately 90% of them detected once, and less than 20% sits in the top ten. V lost 3 bases, J lost 4 bases, and 6 bases stayed unmatched. The CDR3 totals 17 residues. Germline lookup yields CDR1 MGHRA and CDR2 YSYEKL. Input material: peripheral blood. The J gene is TRBJ2-1, the V gene TRBV4-1, with TRBD2 matching over 13 bases. This TCR was sampled from a human donor in a cohort sampled during active COVID-19. The CDR3 DNA sequence: TGCGCCAGCAGCCAGACTAGCGGGAGGCAAGTTTACAATGAGCAGTTCTTC. It yields the protein CASSQTSGRQVYNEQFF.